Included here is one T cell receptor (beta chain) sequence, with context. No antigen is known for it. These data come from a study of graft-versus-host responses after intestinal transplantation. Study details: Multivisceral, liver-intestinal, or isolated intestinal grafts went to recipients.

Assay used: immunoSEQ multiplex PCR; TCRdb lists only in-frame clones, some missing. This sample has about 88,000 clones, with 85% to 95% found just once. The CDR3 totals 18 residues. Germline V CDR1 and CDR2: SGHTS, YDEGEE. V lost 2 bases, J lost 8 bases, and 25 bases lay in between. This chain links TRBV5-8 with TRBJ2-2; D may be TRBD2 (7 bases). Sequenced material: unstimulated CD4+ T cells sorted from spleen or lymph node cells, taken before transplant. This TCR came from a human donor who was the organ donor for an intestinal transplant. The CDR3 protein is CASSLGFTGGALRGELFF. In DNA, the CDR3 is TGTGCCAGCAGCTTAGGGTTTACGGGGGGCGCTTTGAGGGGGGAGCTGTTTTTT.